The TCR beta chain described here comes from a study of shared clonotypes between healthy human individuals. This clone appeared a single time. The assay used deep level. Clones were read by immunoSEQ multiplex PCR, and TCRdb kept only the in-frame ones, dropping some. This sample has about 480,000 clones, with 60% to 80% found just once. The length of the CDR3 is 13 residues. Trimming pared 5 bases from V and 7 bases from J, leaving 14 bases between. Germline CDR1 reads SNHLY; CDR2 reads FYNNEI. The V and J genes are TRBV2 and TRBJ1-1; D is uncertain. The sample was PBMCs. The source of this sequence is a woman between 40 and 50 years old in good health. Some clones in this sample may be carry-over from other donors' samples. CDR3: CASSPLGGVEAFF. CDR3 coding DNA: TGTGCCAGCAGTCCGCTCGGTGGGGTTGAAGCTTTCTTT.